These 21 T cell receptor beta chains were all obtained from the same sample, sequenced in a study of T cells after yellow fever vaccination. TCRdb ran MiXCR on the 5' RACE reads and lists one entry per CDR3 protein. The data show about 500,000 distinct CDR3 sequences, roughly 17% seen once. The sample consisted of PBMCs, taken 5 days after the first yellow fever vaccination. The source is a man aged 18 to 35 who received the YFV17D yellow fever vaccine.

The chain couples TRBV19 to TRBJ2-5; 7 bases fit TRBD1. CDR1 is LNHDA, CDR2 SQIVND, per germline (reference sequence). The CDR3 is made up of 15 amino acids. V lost 7 bases, J lost 4 bases, and 12 bases stayed unmatched. In nucleotides, the CDR3 is TGTGCCAGTACCCCCGGGACAGCCATAGGAGAGACCCAGTACTTC. Protein product: CASTPGTAIGETQYF.

This clonotype was found many times. This chain joins TRBV5-1 and TRBJ1-2, with D perhaps matching TRBD1 (6 bases). V shed 0 bases and J shed 2 bases, with 8 bases lying between them. The CDR3 sequence is 14 residues long. Germline lookup yields CDR1 SGHRS and CDR2 YFSETQ. The CDR3 loop is CASSLDRVNYGYTF. In DNA, the CDR3 is TGCGCCAGCAGCTTGGACAGGGTCAACTATGGCTACACCTTC.

The rearrangement joins TRBV12-3 or TRBV12-4 to TRBJ2-3; TRBD1 aligns across 12 bases. The V gene end was trimmed by 5 bases and the J gene end by 1 base; junction bases not matched to a gene: 13. The CDR3 is 19 amino acids. This CDR3 reads CASSASGTGGEWGTDTQYF. The CDR3 nucleotides read TGTGCCAGCAGTGCGTCCGGGACAGGGGGCGAGTGGGGCACAGATACGCAGTATTTT.

This clonotype has at least ten counts. This chain uses TRBV28 with TRBJ2-2, with D tentatively TRBD1 (6 bases). The CDR3 sequence is 12 residues long. The ends were cut back, 8 bases at V and 6 bases at J, with 10 bases in the middle. Germline lookup yields CDR1 MDHEN and CDR2 SYDVKM. CDR3 DNA: TGTGCCAGCGGAGGACAGCCCGGGGAGCTGTTTTTT. It encodes CASGGQPGELFF.

This clonotype showed up many times. This sequence joins TRBV4-2 and TRBJ2-2; 12 nucleotides align to TRBD2. The V and J ends lost 0 bases and 6 bases, in that order; junction bases with no gene match: 2. Germline CDR1 reads LGHNA; CDR2 reads YNFKEQ. This CDR3 region has 16 residues. CDR3 DNA sequence: TGTGCCAGCAGCCAAGAAGGACTAGCGGGGCCCGGGGAGCTGTTTTTT. Its translation: CASSQEGLAGPGELFF.

This clonotype was seen more than once but under ten times. J is TRBJ2-6 and V is TRBV20-1; weak D call: TRBD1 (5 bases). Trimming cost V 3 bases and J 0 bases, with 12 bases left between them. CDR1 is DFQATT and CDR2 is SNEGSKA in the germline V gene (reference sequence). The CDR3 loop spans 16 amino acids. CDR3 in amino acids: CSARHHQGSGANVLTF. CDR3 nucleotides: TGCAGTGCTAGGCATCATCAGGGCTCTGGGGCCAACGTCCTGACTTTC.

The rearrangement links TRBV4-3 to TRBJ1-6; TRBD1 matches at 7 bases. The CDR3 is 15 amino acids. From germline, CDR1 is LGHNA and CDR2 YSLEER. The V and J ends lost 1 base and 10 bases, in that order; junction bases with no gene match: 7. CDR3 bases: TGCGCCAGCAGCCAAGCGACAGGGCAAGGATCACCCCTCCACTTT. It codes for CASSQATGQGSPLHF.

In its sample, this clonotype was seen a few times. The chain is built from TRBV30 and TRBJ2-1; 8 bases are shared with TRBD2. This CDR3 contains 15 residues. Germline values: CDR1 GTSNPN, CDR2 SVGIG (reference sequence). The V gene end was trimmed by 2 bases and the J gene end by 1 base; junction bases not matched to a gene: 4. The chain's CDR3 is CAWSLGTRSYNEQFF. Written as DNA, the CDR3 is TGTGCCTGGAGTTTAGGGACTAGGTCCTACAATGAGCAGTTCTTC.

This clonotype was seen a few times. The chain recombines TRBV6-2 or TRBV6-3 with TRBJ2-7, with unresolved D. The CDR3 extends over 15 amino acids. V shed 4 bases and J shed 1 base, with 14 bases lying between them. Germline V gives CDR1 MNHEY, CDR2 SVGEGT. The CDR3 is CASSSRRRESYEQYF. CDR3 in DNA: TGTGCCAGCAGTTCCCGTCGTAGGGAATCCTACGAGCAGTACTTC.

For the CDR3, the DNA is TGTGCCACCAGCGGCTTCGAACCGAACACTGAAGCTTTCTTT. This gives the protein CATSGFEPNTEAFF. This rearrangement joins TRBV24-1 to TRBJ1-1; no reliable D call. CDR1 is KGHDR and CDR2 is SFDVKD in the germline V gene. The CDR3 spans 14 residues. V lost 7 bases to trimming and J lost 1 base, with 12 bases between them.

This clonotype was detected a few times. The rearrangement links TRBV11-2 to TRBJ2-2, with 13 bases that match TRBD2. The ends lost 4 bases at V and 2 bases at J; junction bases unmatched: 13. There are 20 residues in the CDR3. In germline, CDR1 is SGHAT, CDR2 FQNNGV. The CDR3 bases are TGTGCCAGCAGCTCACCGAGCCTACTAGCGGGGGGGATTAACACCGGGGAGCTGTTTTTT. This encodes CASSSPSLLAGGINTGELFF.

The genes are TRBV25-1 and TRBJ1-1, with a tentative D call TRBD1 (5 bases). The V end was cut by 5 bases, the J end by 0 bases, with 16 bases between. Germline CDR1 is MGHDK and CDR2 is SYGVNS. The CDR3 spans 16 residues. CDR3 coding DNA: TGTGCCAGCAGTAGATCCGGACAATCCTTGAACACTGAAGCTTTCTTT. Translated: CASSRSGQSLNTEAFF.

The chain uses TRBV9 and TRBJ2-3, with 11 bases matching TRBD2. Trimming at V came to 0 bases and at J to 1 base, leaving 1 base not matched to a gene. There are 16 residues in the CDR3. The germline V gene encodes CDR1 SGDLS and CDR2 YYNGEE. This CDR3 is CASSVALAGGTDTQYF. The CDR3 DNA reads as TGTGCCAGCAGCGTAGCACTAGCGGGGGGCACAGATACGCAGTATTTT.

Turning to this clonotype: Just one base apart from a much larger clone, this may be a read error. As DNA, the CDR3 is TGTGCCAGCAGTTTGGGACAGTGCCCCTACTCCTACAATGAGCAGTTCTTC. Amino acid sequence: CASSLGQCPYSYNEQFF. The V and J genes are TRBV12-3 or TRBV12-4 and TRBJ2-1; 7 bases are a match to TRBD1. This CDR3 comprises 17 residues. The V and J ends lost 3 bases and 0 bases, in that order; junction bases with no gene match: 8.

The CDR3 region is CASSQESQQHNEQFF. The CDR3 DNA reads as TGTGCCAGCAGCCAAGAATCGCAGCAGCACAATGAGCAGTTCTTC. V is TRBV3-1 and J is TRBJ2-1, with D uncertain. The CDR3 has 15 residues. Germline loops: CDR1 LGHDT, CDR2 YNNKEL (reference sequence). V gave up 0 bases and J gave up 5 bases, with 11 bases separating them.

The rearrangement links TRBV5-1 to TRBJ2-3; 7 positions agree with TRBD1. This CDR3 has 14 amino acids. The germline V gene encodes CDR1 SGHRS and CDR2 YFSETQ. The V and J ends lost 4 bases and 2 bases, in that order; junction bases with no gene match: 4. CDR3 nucleotides: TGCGCCAGCAGCCCGACAGGGATCACAGATACGCAGTATTTT. It translates to CASSPTGITDTQYF.

V and J are TRBV19 and TRBJ2-5; D uncertain. CDR1 and CDR2 (germline): LNHDA, SQIVND (reference sequence). Deletions cut 0 bases from V and 5 bases from J, with 19 bases between. This CDR3 spans 17 amino acids. The CDR3 loop reads CASSIDLSADGRETQYF. The CDR3 nucleotides read TGTGCCAGTAGTATAGATCTTTCCGCAGACGGTCGGGAGACCCAGTACTTC.

The rearrangement uses TRBV6-1 and TRBJ2-5; the match to TRBD1 covers 11 bases. This CDR3 has 14 amino acids. With V trimmed by 7 bases and J by 4 bases, 5 bases remained unmatched. The germline V gene encodes CDR1 MNHNS and CDR2 SASEGT. The CDR3 bases are TGTGCCAGCACCACCGGGACAGGGGGAGAGACCCAGTACTTC. It translates to CASTTGTGGETQYF.

This clonotype occurred a few times. This chain joins TRBV12-3 or TRBV12-4 and TRBJ2-7; D unclear. The V gene lost 0 bases and the J gene lost 12 bases, with 12 bases spanning the gap. The CDR3 runs 12 residues. CDR3 protein: CASSLATRVLYF. The DNA for the CDR3 is TGTGCCAGCAGTTTAGCGACACGAGTACTGTACTTC.

There are a few counts of this clonotype. This chain links TRBV27 with TRBJ1-4; no firm D call. This CDR3 is built from 15 residues. Germline V lookup: CDR1 MNHEY, CDR2 SMNVEV (reference sequence). V lost 3 bases and J lost 7, with 15 bases in between. The CDR3 DNA reads TGTGCCAGCAGTTTTAACGGGATTGATCTTGAAAAACTGTTTTTT. It codes for CASSFNGIDLEKLFF. The full variable domain, completed using reference TRBV27 and TRBJ1-4, is EAQVTQNPRYLITVTGKKLTVTCSQNMNHEYMSWYRQDPGLGLRQIYYSMNVEVTDKGDVPEGYKVSRKEKRNFPLILESPSPNQTSLYFCASSFNGIDLEKLFFGSGTQLSVL.

This chain joins TRBV29-1 and TRBJ1-4, with 7 positions matching TRBD1. The trim removed 5 bases at V and 7 bases at J, leaving 4 bases unmatched. Germline assignment: CDR1 SQVTM and CDR2 ANQGSEA. The CDR3 is 12 residues long. CDR3 sequence (DNA): TGCAGCGTTACCACAGGGGCTGAAAAACTGTTTTTT. Translated: CSVTTGAEKLFF.